The clone carrying this T cell receptor (beta chain) came up many times. Specified time point: sample taken at primary tumor resection. The donor group consisted of under 95 patients who had untreated, early-stage non-small cell lung cancer. The authors sequenced whole RNA from tumor, nontumor lung or frozen PBMC without sorting. The CDR3 is 11 amino acids. Germline V CDR1 and CDR2: MDHEN, SYDVKM. Deletions cut 2 bases from V and 6 bases from J, with 2 bases between. The data stem from a study of spatial heterogeneity in lung cancer. Study summary: The study observed each unique TCR and UMI combination more than ten times on average in raw reads.

Each TCR cDNA molecule carried a unique molecular identifier. Each CDR3 protein gets one entry after TCRdb re-called the 5' RACE reads with MiXCR. This sample has some 83,000 distinct CDR3 sequences, with around 7.3% found just once. This specimen consisted of PBMCs, obtained at surgery. The V and J genes are TRBV28 and TRBJ2-1; no clear D. The TCR sequence derives from a male donor with early-stage non-small cell lung cancer. CDR3 DNA: TGTGCCAGCAGTTTACGCAATGAGCAGTTCTTC. As protein: CASSLRNEQFF.